This TCR beta chain appears in the sequencing data of a study of blood T cell repertoires in COVID-19. V dropped 7 bases and J dropped 7; count of bases not matched to a gene: 7. The CDR3 sequence is 12 residues long. Germline CDR1 reads SQVTM; CDR2 reads ANQGSEA. A few counts support this clone. Sequencing used immunoSEQ multiplex PCR; TCRdb keeps in-frame clones, though not all of them. The table has 540,000 or so clones, about 89% seen once. The sample taken for sequencing was peripheral blood. J is TRBJ2-3 and V is TRBV29-1; 8 bases match TRBD2. The receptor was derived from a woman between 50 and 59 years old with COVID-19, enrolled during active disease. CDR3 protein: CSGRGLAHTQYF. For the CDR3, the DNA is TGCAGCGGGCGAGGACTAGCTCATACGCAGTATTTT.